A single sample gave rise to the 5 T cell receptor beta chains below, sequenced in a study of blood T cell repertoires in COVID-19. The method was immunoSEQ multiplex PCR; TCRdb's version includes in-frame clones alone and lacks a portion of them. The sample contains about 70,000 clones, approximately 83% of which appear only once. The sequencing input was peripheral blood. These receptors originate from a human donor in a cohort sampled during active COVID-19.

The chain combines TRBV11-2 with TRBJ2-3; TRBD2 matches 7 bases. Germline values: CDR1 SGHAT, CDR2 FQNNGV. V was pared by 5 bases and J by 1 base, with 12 bases of the junction left unmatched. The CDR3 contains 17 residues. The CDR3 DNA reads as TGTGCCAGCAGCCGGGGACGGAGCGGGGCACGCACAGATACGCAGTATTTT. Translation gives CASSRGRSGARTDTQYF.

DNA for the CDR3: TGTGCCAGCAGCGGACCGGACAGGAGCACCGGGGAGCTGTTTTTT. Protein sequence: CASSGPDRSTGELFF. V gene TRBV5-5 combines with J gene TRBJ2-2; 7 bases match TRBD1. This CDR3 comprises 15 residues. The V and J ends lost 4 bases and 4 bases, in that order; junction bases with no gene match: 7. CDR1 is SGHKS and CDR2 is YYEKEE in the germline V gene (reference sequence).

The chain couples TRBV5-1 to TRBJ2-7; possibly TRBD2 for D (5 bases). Looked up from germline, CDR1 is SGHRS and CDR2 is YFSETQ. The CDR3 totals 14 residues. The V end was cut by 0 bases, the J end by 6 bases, with 13 bases between. CDR3 nucleotides: TGCGCCAGCAGCTTGGGCCAGACAAGCGGCGAGCAGTACTTC. Encoded protein: CASSLGQTSGEQYF.

The CDR3, as DNA: TGCGCCAGCAGCTTGGCCAGGGGCGCGAAGGATACGCAGTATTTT. It encodes CASSLARGAKDTQYF. The chain recombines TRBV5-1 with TRBJ2-3; maybe TRBD1 (6 bases). The V end was cut by 0 bases, the J end by 6 bases, with 14 bases between. Germline V gives CDR1 SGHRS, CDR2 YFSETQ. The CDR3 contains 15 residues.

The chain couples TRBV5-4 to TRBJ1-1; maybe TRBD1 (6 bases). This CDR3 spans 17 amino acids. Germline CDR1 reads SGHNT; CDR2 reads YYREEE (reference sequence). V lost 4 bases and J lost 11, with 30 bases in between. The chain's CDR3 is CASSAPGPGGHTTGAFF. The CDR3 region has the DNA TGTGCCAGCAGCGCCCCGGGCCCGGGGGGCCATACCACCGGGGCTTTCTTT.